This paragraph reports one TCR beta chain. The antigen this receptor binds is unknown. No much larger clone is present one base from it, and per-base qualities are unavailable. The intended sense of this specimen's time point label: pretreatment peripheral blood. The cohort comprised around 30 patients with locally advanced or metastatic urothelial carcinoma treated at Memorial Sloan Kettering on a trial protocol. Peripheral blood mononuclear cells were collected pretreatment and during treatment, with between 1 and 8 total time points obtained per patient. The Qiagen DNeasy Blood extraction kit was used to purify genomic DNA from total PBMCs and tumor samples. PBMCs were collected pretreatment and during treatment, and were isolated and stored as previously described. The data were taken from a study of PD-L1 blockade in urothelial cancer (dated by TCRdb to about 2017). Notes on the research overall: All patients started therapy in about 2014 and received atezolizumab 1,200 mg intravenously every 3 weeks. Blood samples yielded a median of around 130,000 T cells and around 80,000 unique TCRs, with median clonality approximately 0.08. About 85% of the 29 patients were males with bladder-origin urothelial cancer, and about 65% of the roughly 30 reported a prior smoking history. Around 29 patients had pretreatment blood TCR-seq, about 25 had at least one posttreatment blood collection, and about 25 had tumor TCR-seq. Whole exome sequencing and RNA sequencing of pretreatment tumors were performed alongside TCR sequencing in the same patients. Fewer than ten patients reached durable clinical benefit, while roughly 22 patients did not. An exploratory multi-omic analysis was conducted of the somatic, immune and clinical correlates of response to PD-L1 blockade with atezolizumab in urothelial cancer. Pretreatment tumor samples, along with matched peripheral blood collected serially before and after atezolizumab treatment, underwent TCR sequencing. Blood samples were analyzed 3 weeks after the start of treatment (second dose) and 6 weeks after the start of treatment. An ECOG performance status of 0 or 1 was recorded for the patients, and 0 to 3 prior chemotherapy regimens had been received by the patients. Progression-free survival longer than 6 months counted as durable clinical benefit, and TCR features were additionally tested against both progression-free and overall survival.

The study at large found these results: Patients with durable benefit showed greater expansion of tumor-associated TCR clones in peripheral blood 3 weeks after starting treatment (n of about 20, p = 0.022). Because the sample size was small (n ≈ 29) and many exploratory analyses were performed, the results are intended to be hypothesis-generating. Improved progression-free and overall survival was associated with having pretreatment peripheral blood TCR clonality below the median.

To estimate absolute template abundance from read counts, synthetic TCR analog templates were spiked into each PCR. Using the immunoSEQ assay, TCRbeta CDR3 regions were amplified from genomic DNA with bias-controlled V and J gene primers. Rearranged TCRbeta segments were sequenced at approximately 20X coverage. As for how the authors treated the data: Clustering was used to correct sequencing errors, and CDR3s were annotated against IMGT so that V, D and J genes could be assigned. Downstream analyses used only productive TCRbeta rearrangements, leaving out any out-of-frame or stop-codon sequences. Clonality was computed as one minus Shannon entropy normalized by the log of the number of unique productive sequences. Clones differing between time points or between blood and tumor were identified using Fisher's exact test with Benjamini-Hochberg correction, with an adjusted p below 0.01 applied as the threshold. Held by TCRdb, this immuneACCESS table contains in-frame sequences only and omits some clones. Under half of the omission traces to an unresolved V gene where checked; the cause of the rest is unknown. V and J calls and clone size are given by that table; D and trimming were obtained from the DNA. The sample table holds 90,000 or so clones, of which around 90% were seen once. The ten top clones hold 1.5% to 2% of the sample.

Sequenced material: PBMCs, taken around atezolizumab (anti-PD-L1) treatment. This TCR came from a man aged 60-69 years with urothelial cancer.

The CDR3 region has the sequence CASSPDSYTDTQYF. The nucleotides read TGTGCCAGCTCACCGGACAGTTACACAGATACGCAGTATTTT. In this chain, TRBV18 is recombined with TRBJ2-3, with a tentative D gene TRBD1 over 6 matching bases. The germline ends are 9 bases apart after V is trimmed by 3 bases and J by 2 bases. The CDR3 starts with the cysteine, ends with the phenylalanine, and has 14 residues. CDR3 DNA only is kept here, 42 bases in frame from base 1. Sequences KGHSH (CDR1) and LQKENI (CDR2) are obtained from the germline V gene.